Below are 20 T cell receptor beta chains sequenced from a single sample in a study of T-cell memory formation after mild COVID-19. TCRdb passed the 5' RACE reads through MiXCR, listing each CDR3 protein once. The sample lists 200,000 to 300,000 distinct CDR3 sequences; 16% were seen once. Sequenced sample: PBMCs or a T cell subset sorted from them (not recorded which). The source of these receptors is a man between 18 and 29 years old who had mild COVID-19 (a few samples of this study predate the infection). Cell type and time point are not known.

V usage is TRBV7-9 and J usage is TRBJ1-2, with TRBD1 matching 8 bases. The germline V gene encodes CDR1 SEHNR and CDR2 FQNEAQ (reference sequence). CDR3 size: 16 residues. V dropped 5 bases and J dropped 6; count of bases not matched to a gene: 14. The CDR3 loop reads CASSPVSRQGSHGYTF. The CDR3 bases are TGTGCCAGCAGCCCCGTATCCCGACAGGGGAGCCATGGCTACACCTTC.

Details on this clonotype: An end of the junction does not agree with germline; a read error may underlie this. The rearrangement joins TRBV6-6 to TRBJ2-1, with 7 bases identical to TRBD1. The CDR3 is 14 residues long. CDR1 and CDR2 from the germline V gene are MNHNY and SVGAGI (reference sequence). CDR3 nucleotide sequence: TGTGCCAGCAGTACCGGGACAGATTACAATCAGCAGTTCTTC. It encodes CASSTGTDYNQQFF.

V is TRBV19 and J is TRBJ2-1; 7 bases agree with TRBD1. Germline assignment: CDR1 LNHDA and CDR2 SQIVND (reference sequence). The CDR3 has 15 amino acids. The V and J ends lost 3 bases and 1 base, in that order; junction bases with no gene match: 3. Here the CDR3 reads CASSIDRDSYNEQFF. The DNA of the CDR3 is TGTGCCAGTAGTATCGACAGGGATTCCTACAATGAGCAGTTCTTC. Looking up the rest from reference TRBV19 and TRBJ2-1 gives the full variable domain: DGGITQSPKYLFRKEGQNVTLSCEQNLNHDAMYWYRQDPGQGLRLIYYSQIVNDFQKGDIAEGYSVSREKKESFPLTVTSAQKNPTAFYLCASSIDRDSYNEQFFGPGTRLTVL.

This clonotype was seen a handful of times. V usage is TRBV7-9 and J usage is TRBJ2-5; D is perhaps TRBD2 (7 bases). This CDR3 contains 15 residues. Germline V lookup: CDR1 SEHNR, CDR2 FQNEAQ (reference sequence). V lost 5 bases and J 5 bases, leaving 18 bases between the germline ends. In nucleotides, the CDR3 is TGTGCCAGCAGCCCCCCCCTTGGGGGGGGCGAGACCCAGTACTTC. Its translation is CASSPPLGGGETQYF. Using reference TRBV7-9 and TRBJ2-5 for the parts outside the CDR3, the full variable domain is DTGVSQNPRHKITKRGQNVTFRCDPISEHNRLYWYRQTLGQGPEFLTYFQNEAQLEKSRLLSDRFSAERPKGSFSTLEIQRTEQGDSAMYLCASSPPLGGGETQYFGPGTRLLVL.

This clonotype was seen a handful of times. V gene TRBV5-1 combines with J gene TRBJ2-3, with 7 bases aligning to TRBD2. The CDR3 sequence is 15 residues long. The germline gives CDR1 SGHRS, CDR2 YFSETQ. J gave up 4 bases and V 0 bases, and 5 bases lay outside the gene matches. CDR3 region: CASSLGISGADTQYF. The CDR3 bases are TGCGCCAGCAGCTTGGGGATAAGCGGGGCAGATACGCAGTATTTT.

The J gene is TRBJ2-5, the V gene TRBV6-2 or TRBV6-3; D uncertain. Germline CDR1 MNHEY, CDR2 SVGEGT. This CDR3 comprises 15 residues. Trimming left V 6 bases short and J 3 bases short, with 17 bases between. CDR3 sequence: CASSKGEAGKETQYF. The CDR3 region has the DNA TGTGCCAGCAGCAAAGGAGAAGCAGGCAAAGAGACCCAGTACTTC.

The table lists this clonotype with a few counts. J is TRBJ1-2 and V is TRBV3-1, with 9 bases identical to TRBD1. The CDR3 sequence is 14 residues long. V lost 4 bases, J lost 4 bases, and 4 bases stayed unmatched. Germline V CDR1 and CDR2: LGHDT, YNNKEL (reference sequence). CDR3 residues: CASSRTGGVYGYTF. The CDR3, as DNA: TGTGCCAGCAGCCGAACAGGGGGCGTCTATGGCTACACCTTC.

V and J are TRBV5-1 and TRBJ2-5; D perhaps matches TRBD1 (6 bases). Germline assignment: CDR1 SGHRS and CDR2 YFSETQ. Trimming shortened V by 0 bases and J by 5 bases, and 14 bases separated the two germline ends. The CDR3 totals 15 residues. CDR3 amino acids: CASSLDTQGWETQYF. The CDR3 nucleotides are TGCGCCAGCAGCTTGGATACCCAGGGGTGGGAGACCCAGTACTTC.

The gene calls are TRBV4-2 and TRBJ2-7, with D possibly matching TRBD1 (7 bases). V lost 0 bases and J 6 bases, leaving 33 bases between the germline ends. Germline V gene lookup returns CDR1 LGHNA and CDR2 YNFKEQ. The CDR3 covers 21 residues. The CDR3 spells CASSQDTYQGEAVWGSREQYV. As DNA, the CDR3 is TGTGCCAGCAGCCAAGACACATACCAGGGGGAGGCCGTTTGGGGAAGCCGCGAGCAGTACGTC.

Ten or more counts support this clonotype. This chain connects TRBV6-1 to TRBJ2-1; no clear D. From germline, CDR1 is MNHNS and CDR2 SASEGT. The CDR3 length is 15 residues. V dropped 8 bases and J dropped 3 bases, with 17 bases sitting between them. The CDR3 spells CASDSNLRLYNEQFF. CDR3 in DNA: TGTGCCAGCGATTCGAACCTTCGGCTCTACAATGAGCAGTTCTTC.

The rearrangement links TRBV7-2 to TRBJ2-2, with D unclear. This CDR3 is 16 amino acids long. The V end was cut by 1 base, the J end by 4 bases, with 13 bases between. CDR1 is SGHTA and CDR2 is FQGNSA in the germline V gene. In DNA, the CDR3 is TGTGCCAGCAGCTTAGGCCGTTGGGGTGCCACCGGGGAGCTGTTTTTT. It translates to CASSLGRWGATGELFF.

The chain combines TRBV7-9 with TRBJ1-5; D is undetermined. The V gene lost 1 base and the J gene lost 9 bases, with 7 bases spanning the gap. CDR1 is SEHNR, CDR2 FQNEAQ, per germline (reference sequence). The CDR3 loop spans 12 amino acids. CDR3 in DNA: TGTGCCAGCAGCTTAGGGTCTGGGCCCCAGCATTTT. This encodes CASSLGSGPQHF.

CDR3 in amino acids: CASSQASPWELFF. The CDR3 DNA is TGCGCCAGCAGCCAAGCAAGCCCGTGGGAACTGTTTTTT. V usage is TRBV4-1 and J usage is TRBJ1-4; D gene uncertain. The CDR3 contains 13 residues. Trimming took off 1 base at V and 12 bases at J, with 12 bases between the two ends. Per germline, CDR1 MGHRA and CDR2 YSYEKL.

The rearrangement links TRBV7-9 to TRBJ2-3; D uncertain. Germline-derived CDR1 and CDR2 are SEHNR and FQNEAQ (reference sequence). Trimming took off 4 bases at V and 2 bases at J, with 13 bases between the two ends. CDR3 length: 15 amino acids. In DNA form, the CDR3 reads TGTGCCAGCAGCTCCGGTGGTCCACTCACAGATACGCAGTATTTT. This encodes CASSSGGPLTDTQYF. Full variable domain (remainder filled in from reference TRBV7-9 and TRBJ2-3): DTGVSQNPRHKITKRGQNVTFRCDPISEHNRLYWYRQTLGQGPEFLTYFQNEAQLEKSRLLSDRFSAERPKGSFSTLEIQRTEQGDSAMYLCASSSGGPLTDTQYFGPGTRLTVL.

Many counts were recorded for this clonotype. This chain connects TRBV5-5 to TRBJ1-6; 10 positions match TRBD1. The V gene end was trimmed by 4 bases and the J gene end by 10 bases; junction bases not matched to a gene: 11. Per the germline V gene, CDR1 is SGHKS and CDR2 is YYEKEE (reference sequence). This CDR3 is built from 16 residues. CDR3 nucleotide sequence: TGTGCCAGCAGCCAACAATGGGACAGGGGCGGATCACCCCTCCACTTT. It yields the protein CASSQQWDRGGSPLHF.

CDR3 in amino acids: CASSRGRGFTGELFF. The CDR3 coding sequence is TGTGCCAGCAGCCGGGGGCGCGGGTTCACCGGGGAGCTGTTTTTT. This chain uses TRBV7-6 with TRBJ2-2; D is tentatively TRBD1 or TRBD2 (6 bases each). The V end lost 5 bases, the J end lost 4 bases, and 14 bases lay between the germline ends. The CDR3 runs 15 residues. Germline values: CDR1 SGHVS, CDR2 FNYEAQ. Full variable domain (remainder filled in from reference TRBV7-6 and TRBJ2-2): GAGVSQSPRYKVTKRGQDVALRCDPISGHVSLYWYRQALGQGPEFLTYFNYEAQQDKSGLPNDRFSAERPEGSISTLTIQRTEQRDSAMYRCASSRGRGFTGELFFGEGSRLTVL.

This rearrangement joins TRBV20-1 to TRBJ2-3, with D unclear. Germline V gives CDR1 DFQATT, CDR2 SNEGSKA (reference sequence). The CDR3 totals 11 residues. V was clipped by 3 bases and J by 7 bases, with 8 bases between them. CDR3 protein: CSASLTHTQYF. The CDR3 nucleotides read TGCAGTGCTAGCTTGACCCATACGCAGTATTTT.

The chain couples TRBV5-1 to TRBJ1-2; D possibly corresponds to TRBD1 (6 bases). V lost 4 bases, J lost 0 bases, and 13 bases lay in between. The CDR3 has 15 residues. Germline V gene data show CDR1 as SGHRS and CDR2 as YFSETQ. The CDR3 region is CASSIQGQANYGYTF. CDR3 nucleotides: TGCGCCAGCAGCATCCAGGGACAAGCTAACTATGGCTACACCTTC.

This clonotype was seen a handful of times. The chain has TRBV29-1 and TRBJ2-5; 10 nucleotides match TRBD2. This CDR3 contains 13 residues. CDR1 and CDR2 from the germline V gene are SQVTM and ANQGSEA. The V and J ends lost 7 bases and 4 bases, in that order; junction bases with no gene match: 6. Here the CDR3 DNA reads TGCAGCGCGTCCCCTAGCGGGAGAGAGACCCAGTACTTC. This encodes CSASPSGRETQYF.

Only a few counts were recorded for this clonotype. The gene calls are TRBV5-1 and TRBJ1-5; 7 bases line up with TRBD1. In germline, CDR1 is SGHRS, CDR2 YFSETQ. The CDR3 extends over 15 amino acids. The V and J ends lost 1 base and 6 bases, in that order; junction bases with no gene match: 7. Here the CDR3 reads CASSLMAGGGQPQHF. The CDR3 DNA is TGCGCCAGCAGCTTGATGGCAGGGGGAGGTCAGCCCCAGCATTTT.